The T cell receptor (beta chain) under discussion was sequenced for a study of cytomegalovirus exposure and HLA in healthy donors. Regarding the study as a whole: In most subjects, TCR beta sequences reportedly gave accurate predictions of HLA-A and HLA-B alleles.

Turning to this clone: Its specificity is unknown.

Trimming took 6 bases from V and 6 from J, leaving 11 bases between them. The CDR3 runs to 12 residues. Germline assignment: CDR1 SGHTA and CDR2 FQGNSA. Vbeta (60) and Jbeta (13) primers were used in the PCR. Produced via immunoSEQ multiplex PCR; TCRdb's table is partial and in-frame only. The data hold some 76,000 clones, with more than 65% observed a single time. The sample was PBMCs. The chain combines TRBV7-2 with TRBJ1-1; D is ambiguous. The sequence derives from a male donor in good health and CMV-seropositive. For the CDR3, the DNA is TGTGCCAGCAGACGGGATGGGGCTGAAGCTTTCTTT. Amino acids: CASRRDGAEAFF.